The entry that follows covers one TCR beta chain sequence. These data belong to a study of blood T cell repertoires in COVID-19. Overall study context: The origin of the acute and convalescent COVID-19 samples was the United States, Italy and Spain. T cells, B-cell-depleted T cells, or PBMCs supplied cDNA or gDNA.

Original methodology: Scientists estimated how many nucleated cells there were by amplifying reference gene primers. This table comes from immunoSEQ multiplex PCR, and its TCRdb copy is limited to in-frame clones, with some not included. V, J and clone size are those of that table, while D and trimming were read from the DNA. The data contain a few hundred thousand clones, about 90% of them seen just once; the ten biggest clones take up 5.5% to 6.5%. Germline V gene sequence: CDR1 MGHRA, CDR2 YSYEKL. CDR3 length equals 15 residues. Trimming removed 0 bases from V and 5 bases from J, with 11 bases in between.

The specimen was peripheral blood. This rearrangement joins TRBV4-1 to TRBJ2-1, with a tentative D call TRBD1 (6 bases). This receptor was obtained from a man in his sixties with acute or convalescent COVID-19. Here the CDR3 DNA reads TGCGCCAGCAGCCAAGACAGGGGTCATGACAATGAGCAGTTCTTC. Its protein is CASSQDRGHDNEQFF.